Reported below is one T cell receptor beta chain. The assay was immunoSEQ multiplex PCR, and TCRdb's table has in-frame clones only and misses some. Seen here are approximately 170,000 clones, 80% to 90% observed once, and the top ten hold 2.5% to 3%. The sample belongs to a study of blood T cell repertoires in COVID-19. For the study at large: PBMCs, B-cell-depleted T cells, or T cells were the source of the cDNA or gDNA that made up the material.

One Seattle source followed patients from active infection through their disease course. Germline V lookup: CDR1 WNHNN, CDR2 SYGVQD (reference sequence). Trimming pared 8 bases from V and 1 base from J, leaving 11 bases between. There are 13 residues in the CDR3. The receptor's source is an elderly woman with COVID-19, enrolled during active disease. V gene TRBV10-1 combines with J gene TRBJ1-1, with a weak D call TRBD1 (5 bases). Sequencing was carried out using peripheral blood. The CDR3 region has the DNA TGCGCCAGCCCTAGGGACTGGAACACTGAAGCTTTCTTT. Its protein is CASPRDWNTEAFF.